The source of this TCR beta chain is a study of low-dose radiotherapy and immunotherapy resistance in tumors. Study-level background: A dose of 0.5 Gy per fraction was delivered to Cohort 1 every 2 weeks, for a total of 6.5 Gy.

Regarding time point: before trial treatment. Patients with advanced, tumor-infiltrating lymphocyte-negative solid tumors were eligible. At least ten counts were recorded for this clonotype. Germline loops: CDR1 MGHRA, CDR2 YSYEKL. The trim removed 3 bases at V and 2 bases at J, leaving 9 bases unmatched. The CDR3 length is 17 residues. With TRAV- and TRBV-specific primers, first-strand cDNA was made, covering the alpha and beta chains. A constant-region primer paired with the V-primer adapter amplified TCRs over approximately 18 PCR cycles. Each CDR3 protein gets one entry after TCRdb re-called the reads with MiXCR. Here the sample spans some 88,000 distinct CDR3 sequences, roughly 9% being singletons.

This TCR was sampled from a male donor with prostate cancer. The V call is TRBV4-1, the J call TRBJ2-4, with 8 bases identical to TRBD1. The sample in question was PBMCs, obtained before treatment. CDR3 sequence: CASSQPRTGRTKNIQYF. CDR3 nucleotide sequence: TGCGCCAGCAGCCAGCCCCGGACAGGGCGTACCAAAAACATTCAGTACTTC.